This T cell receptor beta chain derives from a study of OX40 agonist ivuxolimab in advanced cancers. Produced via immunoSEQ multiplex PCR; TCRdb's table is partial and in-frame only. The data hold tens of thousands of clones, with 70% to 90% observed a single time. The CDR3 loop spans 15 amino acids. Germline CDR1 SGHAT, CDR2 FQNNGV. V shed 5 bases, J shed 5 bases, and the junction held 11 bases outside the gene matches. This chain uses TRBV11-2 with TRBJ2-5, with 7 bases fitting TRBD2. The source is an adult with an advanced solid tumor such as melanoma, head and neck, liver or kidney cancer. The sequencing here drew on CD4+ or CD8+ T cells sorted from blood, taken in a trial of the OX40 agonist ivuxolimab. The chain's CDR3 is CASSPRGEGPETQYF. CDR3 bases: TGTGCCAGCAGCCCCCGGGGGGAGGGCCCGGAGACCCAGTACTTC.